This T cell receptor beta chain was sequenced during a study of CD8 T cells in ankylosing spondylitis. Points from the study as a whole: Within matched ankylosing spondylitis synovial fluid, disease-linked clones were reportedly significantly enriched.

The V end was cut by 0 bases, the J end by 0 bases, with 8 bases between. The V gene's germline CDR1 is MNHEY and CDR2 SVGAGI. The CDR3 is 16 residues long. This clonotype has more than one count but fewer than ten. Its antigen is not identified. TCRdb re-derived calls from the 5' RACE reads in MiXCR, one entry per CDR3 protein. The sample records just over 350,000 distinct CDR3 sequences, 20% to 25% being singletons. This sequence was found in a male donor with ankylosing spondylitis or in good health (not recorded which). Source material: blood, either unsorted or a sorted T cell fraction (not recorded which). The chain has TRBV6-5 and TRBJ1-4; no definite D call. The DNA of the CDR3 is TGTGCCAGCAGTTACTCTGCAGGCGCAACTAATGAAAAACTGTTTTTT. Protein product: CASSYSAGATNEKLFF.